The clone carrying this TCR beta chain was recorded once. This CDR3 is 13 amino acids long. The germline V gene has CDR1 MDHEN and CDR2 SYDVKM. Trimming cost V 7 bases and J 1 base, with 11 bases left between them. TCRdb's copy holds only in-frame clones and misses some; the assay was immunoSEQ multiplex PCR. The data contain about 1.5 million clones, around 98% of them singletons. This record comes from a study of shared clonotypes between healthy human individuals. The donors were adults (healthy and HIV-negative) with no recent acute infections or vaccinations. The chain is built from TRBV28 and TRBJ2-7; D is perhaps TRBD1 (5 bases). The origin of this receptor is a man aged 25 to 45 in good health. The sample consisted of naive CD4+ T cells sorted from blood. Stated subset: CD45RA+ positively selected. CDR3 in amino acids: CASTQQASYEQYF. As DNA, the CDR3 is TGTGCCAGCACCCAACAGGCGTCCTACGAGCAGTACTTC. The variable domain in full, with the rest retrieved from reference TRBV28 and TRBJ2-7, is DVKVTQSSRYLVKRTGEKVFLECVQDMDHENMFWYRQDPGLGLRLIYFSYDVKMKEKGDIPEGYSVSREKKERFSLILESASTNQTSMYLCASTQQASYEQYFGPGTRLTVT.